This T cell receptor (beta chain) was sequenced during a study of blood T cell repertoires in COVID-19 (dated by TCRdb to about 2020). Looking at the study overall: Samples covering the acute and convalescent phases of COVID-19 were provided by collaborators in the United States, Italy and Spain. The prospective study material was composed of cDNA or gDNA derived from T cells, B-cell-depleted T cells, or PBMCs. The repertoires were made available in a free public database intended to serve as a resource for research on the immune response to SARS-CoV-2. The dataset comprised deeply sampled blood TCRbeta repertoires from subjects exposed to, actively infected with, or recovered from COVID-19. The samples were drawn from two sources: the first 160 participants of the ongoing ImmuneRACE study, and 1,000 to 1,500 subjects contributed by 6 global collaborators. Where available, HLA class I and class II types were taken from metadata supplied by the sample provider and were not determined by assay-based typing. Nearly every sample came with metadata listing a de-identified subject ID, COVID-19 status, age in years and sex. What the work shows at the level of the full study, not this receptor alone: Clinical and demographic metadata were provided uncurated, with the amount varying by source and participant.

For this clone: The target of this receptor is not known. Per-nucleotide qualities are absent, and no much larger clonotype sits a single base away.

The germline V gene gives CDR1 as SGHRS and CDR2 as YFSETQ. V is reduced by 4 bases and J by 5 bases, leaving a spacing of 12 bases between them. The CDR3 sequence holds 14 residues, the cysteine and phenylalanine included. Only the CDR3 DNA stays, 42 bases, in frame from base 1. TCRbeta CDR3 regions were amplified from genomic DNA by means of the immunoSEQ Assay, a bias-controlled multiplex PCR. The authors processed their data as follows. Within the assay, amplification of reference gene primers was used to estimate how many nucleated cells each sample contained. To quantify the absolute abundance of each unique TCRbeta CDR3 rearrangement, sequence reads were collapsed and filtered. For each sample, productive Simpson clonality was calculated as the square root of Simpson's diversity index over productive rearrangements. The table comes from immuneACCESS by way of TCRdb, which keeps in-frame sequences with V and J called. Part of the clones is missing from these tables; in studies checked, under half for an unresolved V gene and the rest for unknown reasons. From that table come the V and J calls and clone size; the DNA was used to work out D and trimming. The sample table shows roughly 150,000 clones, and around 90% are seen once. In total, the top ten clones hold 2.5% to 3% of the sample.

In Seattle, one collaborating source enrolled patients while the infection was active and tracked those patients longitudinally over the course of disease. The collaborating institutions used their own protocols to collect whole blood in K2EDTA tubes. For TCRbeta analysis, collaborators shipped samples in one of three forms: frozen whole blood, isolated PBMCs, or DNA extracted from either of those sample types. The sequence derives from a woman older than 75 with COVID-19, enrolled during active disease. Sequencing was done on a sample of peripheral blood. The chain was built from TRBV5-1 and TRBJ1-4; the D gene remains uncertain. The DNA reads TGCGCCAGCAGCGATTACACGCTCAATGAAAAACTGTTTTTT. This yields the protein CASSDYTLNEKLFF.